This entry lists 26 T cell receptor beta chains sequenced from one sample in a study of monozygotic twins with inflammatory bowel disease. Reanalyzing the 5' RACE reads, TCRdb keeps one entry per CDR3 protein, without DNA. In all, the sample yields 350,000 to 550,000 distinct CDR3 sequences. What was sequenced was blood. Source of these receptors: a human donor with ulcerative colitis or Crohn's disease, or a healthy co-twin of an affected twin (not recorded which).

The chain couples TRBV20-1 to TRBJ1-1; the TRBD1 assignment by TCRdb is unverifiable without DNA. Germline values: CDR1 DFQATT, CDR2 SNEGSKA (reference sequence). The CDR3 runs 13 residues. The CDR3 sequence: CSATAGGFTEAFF.

The gene calls are TRBV7-8 and TRBJ2-7. Germline lookup yields CDR1 SGHVS and CDR2 FQNEAQ. This CDR3 contains 14 residues. The CDR3 sequence: CASSLAGDGYEQYF.

This chain links TRBV5-6 with TRBJ2-3; TCRdb proposes TRBD1, but this gene call is untestable without DNA. This CDR3 comprises 14 residues. Germline CDR1 SGHDT, CDR2 YYEEEE. CDR3: CASHRDRGPDTQYF.

The chain couples TRBV7-2 to TRBJ2-1; TCRdb lists TRBD1, though no DNA is available to test this call. The length of the CDR3 is 16 residues. From germline, CDR1 is SGHTA and CDR2 FQGNSA. CDR3: CASSFSPRGAYNEQFF.

This chain uses TRBV5-4 with TRBJ1-5; TCRdb designates TRBD1, a call that cannot be tested without DNA. Germline V gives CDR1 SGHNT, CDR2 YYREEE (reference sequence). The CDR3 has 14 amino acids. The CDR3 loop reads CASSLAPGVQPQHF.

The CDR3 here is CSARGTVANEKLFF. J is TRBJ1-4 and V is TRBV29-1. CDR1 and CDR2 from the germline V gene are SQVTM and ANQGSEA. This CDR3 region has 14 residues.

The rearrangement links TRBV12-3 or TRBV12-4 to TRBJ2-7; TCRdb returns TRBD1, unconfirmable since there is no DNA. The CDR3 runs to 15 residues. This CDR3 reads CASRFGGMGTYEQYF.

The chain links TRBV18 to TRBJ2-3. Germline loops: CDR1 KGHSH, CDR2 LQKENI. This CDR3 has 13 residues. The CDR3 reads CASSPLLTDTQYF.

The chain joins TRBV6-1 to TRBJ1-5; lacking DNA, the TRBD1 call made by TCRdb goes unchecked. CDR1 is MNHNS and CDR2 is SASEGT in the germline V gene. The CDR3 runs to 18 residues. The CDR3 is CASSAWDTELYSNQPQHF.

This rearrangement joins TRBV11-2 to TRBJ1-3; the TRBD1 assignment by TCRdb is unverifiable without DNA. This CDR3 spans 15 amino acids. CDR1 is SGHAT, CDR2 FQNNGV, per germline. CDR3 residues: CASSKWGGSGNTIYF.

This chain connects TRBV3-1 to TRBJ1-1. From germline, CDR1 is LGHDT and CDR2 YNNKEL (reference sequence). This CDR3 contains 14 residues. This CDR3 reads CASSQKGMLTEAFF.

The chain uses TRBV7-3 and TRBJ1-6. The CDR3 covers 13 residues. Germline-derived CDR1 and CDR2 are SGHTA and FQGTGA. The CDR3 sequence is CASSPQYNSPLHF.

CDR3 loop: CASSFWGVGTSNEKLFF. This chain uses TRBV6-5 with TRBJ1-4. The germline CDR1 and CDR2 sequences are MNHEY and SVGAGI. The CDR3 is made up of 17 amino acids.

This sequence joins TRBV7-3 and TRBJ2-1. CDR3 size: 15 residues. Germline CDR1 SGHTA, CDR2 FQGTGA. The CDR3 sequence is CASSLMVGEYNEQFF.

This chain links TRBV7-2 with TRBJ2-3; TCRdb returns TRBD2, unconfirmable since there is no DNA. Germline CDR1 reads SGHTA; CDR2 reads FQGNSA. The CDR3 covers 17 residues. The CDR3 sequence: CASSLAPLAGGTDTQYF. Together with reference TRBV7-2 and TRBJ2-3, the CDR3 gives the full variable domain: GAGVSQSPSNKVTEKGKDVELRCDPISGHTALYWYRQSLGQGLEFLIYFQGNSAPDKSGLPSDRFSAERTGGSVSTLTIQRTQQEDSAVYLCASSLAPLAGGTDTQYFGPGTRLTVL.

The chain joins TRBV28 to TRBJ2-7; TCRdb's assignment of TRBD1 cannot be checked, as there is no DNA. The CDR3 has 13 amino acids. Germline lookup yields CDR1 MDHEN and CDR2 SYDVKM. The CDR3 loop reads CASSRAGSPEQYF.

This sequence joins TRBV5-1 and TRBJ1-1. The CDR3 loop spans 15 amino acids. Germline CDR1 and CDR2: SGHRS and YFSETQ. CDR3 region: CASSLVTLQNTEAFF.

This chain connects TRBV6-5 to TRBJ2-7; TCRdb proposes TRBD2, but this gene call is untestable without DNA. CDR3 length equals 13 residues. The germline V gene encodes CDR1 MNHEY and CDR2 SVGAGI. This chain's CDR3 is CASSFGLDYEQYF.

The CDR3: CASRRDLPRSAGELFF. The rearrangement links TRBV5-1 to TRBJ2-2; the TRBD1 assignment by TCRdb is unverifiable without DNA. CDR3 length equals 16 residues. CDR1 and CDR2 from the germline V gene are SGHRS and YFSETQ.

The chain uses TRBV12-3 or TRBV12-4 and TRBJ2-2. The CDR3 spans 14 residues. CDR3 protein: CASSLDGETGELFF.

The chain recombines TRBV14 with TRBJ1-4. The CDR3 is made up of 15 amino acids. Germline lookup yields CDR1 SGHDN and CDR2 FVKESK. The CDR3 spells CASSQEWRADEKLFF.

This chain uses TRBV18 with TRBJ1-1; absent DNA, TCRdb's TRBD1 call cannot be checked. The CDR3 contains 16 residues. Looked up from germline, CDR1 is KGHSH and CDR2 is LQKENI. The CDR3 loop reads CASSFSRDRANTEAFF.

The chain combines TRBV9 with TRBJ2-5; absent DNA, TCRdb's TRBD2 call cannot be checked. Germline assignment: CDR1 SGDLS and CDR2 YYNGEE. CDR3 length: 14 residues. CDR3 sequence: CASSARDYKETQYF.

V usage is TRBV5-1 and J usage is TRBJ1-2; no DNA is available, so the TRBD1 call from TCRdb remains unchecked. The V gene's germline CDR1 is SGHRS and CDR2 YFSETQ. The CDR3 consists of 11 residues. The CDR3 is CASKGTYGYTF.

The rearrangement links TRBV15 to TRBJ1-5. The CDR3 consists of 14 residues. Germline CDR1 and CDR2: LNHNV and YYDKDF (reference sequence). The chain's CDR3 is CATSRDRSNQPQHF.

The genes are TRBV3-1 and TRBJ1-1. Germline CDR1 LGHDT, CDR2 YNNKEL (reference sequence). This CDR3 contains 12 residues. The CDR3 protein is CASSQVGTEAFF.